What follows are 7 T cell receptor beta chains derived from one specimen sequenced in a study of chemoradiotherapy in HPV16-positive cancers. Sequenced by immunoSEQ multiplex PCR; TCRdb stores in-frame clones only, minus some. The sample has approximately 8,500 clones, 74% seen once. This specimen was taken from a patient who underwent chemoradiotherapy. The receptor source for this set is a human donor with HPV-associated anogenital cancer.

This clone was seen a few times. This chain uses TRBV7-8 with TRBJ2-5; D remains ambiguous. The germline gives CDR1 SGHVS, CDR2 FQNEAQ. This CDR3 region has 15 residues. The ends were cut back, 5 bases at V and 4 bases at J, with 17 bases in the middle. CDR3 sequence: CASSPYLEHGETQYF. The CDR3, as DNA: TGTGCCAGCAGCCCCTATCTAGAGCACGGAGAGACCCAGTACTTC.

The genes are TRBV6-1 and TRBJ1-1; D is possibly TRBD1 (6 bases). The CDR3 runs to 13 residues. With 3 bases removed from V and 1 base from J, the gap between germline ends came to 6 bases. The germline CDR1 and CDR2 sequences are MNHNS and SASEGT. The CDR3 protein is CASSEGANTEAFF. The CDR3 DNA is TGTGCCAGCAGTGAGGGGGCGAACACTGAAGCTTTCTTT.

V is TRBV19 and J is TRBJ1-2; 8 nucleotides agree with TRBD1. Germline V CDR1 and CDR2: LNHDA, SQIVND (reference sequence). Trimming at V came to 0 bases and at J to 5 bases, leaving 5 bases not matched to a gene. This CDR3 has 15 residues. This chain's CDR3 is CASSIESGQAYGYTF. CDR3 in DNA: TGTGCCAGTAGTATAGAGTCGGGACAGGCTTATGGCTACACCTTC.

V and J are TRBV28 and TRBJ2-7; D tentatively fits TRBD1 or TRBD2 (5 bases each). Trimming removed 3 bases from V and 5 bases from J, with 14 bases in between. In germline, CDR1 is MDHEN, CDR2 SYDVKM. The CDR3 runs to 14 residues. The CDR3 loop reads CASSFQGAYDEQYF. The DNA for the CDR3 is TGTGCCAGCAGTTTTCAGGGAGCCTACGACGAGCAGTACTTC. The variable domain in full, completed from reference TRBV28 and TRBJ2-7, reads DVKVTQSSRYLVKRTGEKVFLECVQDMDHENMFWYRQDPGLGLRLIYFSYDVKMKEKGDIPEGYSVSREKKERFSLILESASTNQTSMYLCASSFQGAYDEQYFGPGTRLTVT.

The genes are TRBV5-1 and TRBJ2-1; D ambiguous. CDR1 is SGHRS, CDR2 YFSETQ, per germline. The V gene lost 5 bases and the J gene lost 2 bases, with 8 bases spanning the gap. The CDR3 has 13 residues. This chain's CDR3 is CASRVYAYNEQFF. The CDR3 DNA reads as TGCGCCAGCAGGGTTTACGCCTACAATGAGCAGTTCTTC.

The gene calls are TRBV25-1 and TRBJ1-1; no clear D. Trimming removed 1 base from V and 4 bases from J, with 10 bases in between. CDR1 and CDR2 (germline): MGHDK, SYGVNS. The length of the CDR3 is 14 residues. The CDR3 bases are TGTGCCAGCAGTGAATTCGGGAGTTTCACTGAAGCTTTCTTT. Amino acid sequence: CASSEFGSFTEAFF.

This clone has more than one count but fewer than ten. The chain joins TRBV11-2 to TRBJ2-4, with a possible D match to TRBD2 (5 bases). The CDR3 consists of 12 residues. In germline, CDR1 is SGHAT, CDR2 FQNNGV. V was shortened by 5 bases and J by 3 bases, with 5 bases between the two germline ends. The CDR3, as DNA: TGTGCCAGCAGCCGGGACAAAAACATTCAGTACTTC. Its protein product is CASSRDKNIQYF.